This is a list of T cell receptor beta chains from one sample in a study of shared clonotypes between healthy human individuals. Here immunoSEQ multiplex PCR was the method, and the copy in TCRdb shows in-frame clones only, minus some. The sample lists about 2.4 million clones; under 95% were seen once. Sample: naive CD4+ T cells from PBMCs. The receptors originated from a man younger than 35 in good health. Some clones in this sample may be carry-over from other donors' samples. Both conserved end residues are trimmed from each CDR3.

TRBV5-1 ATSLAASGDTQY
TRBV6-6 ASSSQGGVYEQY
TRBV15 ATSSGTGDPYEKLF
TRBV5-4 ASSLQGTKGETQY
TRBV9 ASSVDTLTDTQY
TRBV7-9 ASSPGGLFEQY
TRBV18 ASSPRRDGGTEAF
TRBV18 ASSLRREGSYEQY
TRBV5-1 ASSLSREGKHSGEQY
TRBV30 AWSEVSGNTIY
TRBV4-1 ASSRAPAAETQETQY
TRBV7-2 ASSSFPRQEGYGYT
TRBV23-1 ASSQSLADSNQPQH
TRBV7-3 ASSLAGLRTDTQY
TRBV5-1 ASSFNPAGETQY
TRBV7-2 ASSAPGPQETQY
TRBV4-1 ASSQDGTPRYGYT
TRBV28 ASSQGPYNSPLH
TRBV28 ATQNVGPYEQY
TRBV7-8 ASSPLGLLTGELF
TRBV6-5 ASSPVVDQETQY
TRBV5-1 ASSRDGQGGHSPLH
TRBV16 ASSSFTGVYEQF
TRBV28 EPASGQVPLKVTGELF
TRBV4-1 ASSQEAGQRGTDTQY
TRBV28 ASSQREKKQF